Listed below are T cell receptor beta chains from one sample, sequenced in a study of T cells in localized non-small cell lung cancer. Using immunoSEQ multiplex PCR, the repertoire was profiled, and TCRdb retains in-frame clones only, with some absent. Seen here are tens of thousands of clones, around 84% observed once, and the top ten hold about two fifths. Here the sequenced sample was peripheral blood, taken before any cancer treatment. The receptors stem from a male donor at least 60 years old with stage II squamous cell lung carcinoma. CDR3s include the opening cysteine and the closing phenylalanine or tryptophan. A D gene is named only where the DNA matches it firmly. Only some rows state a clone size, as once, few, many or a class for expanded clones.

v_gene,abundance,j_gene,d_gene,CDR3aa,CDR3nt
TRBV4-1,.,TRBJ1-1,TRBD1,CASSHQGQGNTEAFF,TGCGCCAGCAGCCATCAAGGACAGGGGAACACTGAAGCTTTCTTT
TRBV6-6,.,TRBJ1-2,.,CASSYIGIGYTF,TGTGCCAGCAGTTACATAGGGATCGGCTACACCTTC
TRBV6-5,once,TRBJ1-2,.,CASSEGGSYGYTF,TGTGCCAGCAGCGAAGGGGGAAGTTATGGCTACACCTTC
TRBV7-2,.,TRBJ2-7,.,CASSPVRGPSAYEQYF,TGTGCCAGCAGCCCGGTACGGGGACCATCGGCCTACGAGCAGTACTTC
TRBV19,once,TRBJ1-5,.,CASSTHLGPDQPQHF,TGTGCCAGTAGTACTCACCTCGGACCTGATCAGCCCCAGCATTTT
TRBV19,.,TRBJ2-7,.,CASSSTHGAEQYF,TGTGCCAGTAGTAGTACCCACGGGGCCGAGCAGTACTTC
TRBV9,.,TRBJ2-6,TRBD1,CASSNRGSGANVLTF,TGTGCCAGCAGCAACAGGGGTTCTGGGGCCAACGTCCTGACTTTC
TRBV5-5,.,TRBJ1-3,.,CASSLVPTGTSSGNTIYF,TGTGCCAGCAGCTTGGTCCCAACAGGGACCAGCTCTGGAAACACCATATATTTT
TRBV18,once,TRBJ2-4,TRBD1,CASSARDSPKNIQYF,TGTGCCAGCTCAGCCCGGGACAGCCCCAAAAACATTCAGTACTTC
TRBV28,.,TRBJ2-3,TRBD1,CASSRAIQGVTQYF,TGTGCCAGCAGCCGCGCAATACAGGGGGTTACGCAGTATTTT
TRBV29-1,.,TRBJ2-5,.,CSVQGTAPAGTQYF,TGCAGCGTCCAAGGGACCGCTCCTGCTGGGACCCAGTACTTC
TRBV11-3,.,TRBJ2-5,TRBD2,CASSLESGGPQETQYF,TGTGCCAGCAGCTTAGAGAGCGGGGGGCCCCAAGAGACCCAGTACTTC
TRBV10-3,.,TRBJ2-3,.,CAIRVSLTDTQYF,TGTGCCATCAGAGTATCCCTTACCGATACGCAGTATTTT
TRBV7-8,.,TRBJ1-1,.,CASGRARGVAFF,TGTGCCAGCGGTAGGGCTCGGGGTGTAGCTTTCTTT
TRBV6-1,.,TRBJ1-1,.,CASRGWAEETEAFF,TGTGCCAGCAGAGGGTGGGCGGAAGAGACTGAAGCTTTCTTT
TRBV27,.,TRBJ1-5,.,CASSFQTGQPQHF,TGTGCCAGCAGTTTTCAGACAGGTCAGCCCCAGCATTTT
TRBV10-3,.,TRBJ2-1,.,CAIRGKERNYNEQFF,TGTGCCATCAGGGGGAAAGAGAGGAACTACAATGAGCAGTTCTTC
TRBV2,.,TRBJ2-7,TRBD1,CANRGWSYEQYF,TGTGCCAACAGGGGTTGGTCCTACGAGCAGTACTTC
TRBV19,.,TRBJ2-7,.,CASSIGGAVYEQYF,TGTGCCAGTAGTATTGGAGGGGCGGTTTACGAGCAGTACTTC
TRBV27,.,TRBJ1-1,.,CASSFRQLNTEAFF,TGTGCCAGCAGTTTTCGACAGCTGAACACTGAAGCTTTCTTT
TRBV6-5,.,TRBJ1-6,TRBD1,CASSSLTGGYNSPLHF,TGTGCCAGCAGTTCCCTGACAGGGGGATATAATTCACCCCTCCACTTT
TRBV7-2,few,TRBJ1-1,.,CASSSIRNMEAFF,TGTGCCAGCAGCTCGATCAGGAACATGGAAGCTTTCTTT
TRBV11-2,.,TRBJ2-7,.,CASSFVRDGGRQYF,TGTGCCAGCAGCTTTGTAAGGGACGGGGGTAGGCAGTACTTC
TRBV5-5,.,TRBJ2-4,.,CASSSTTHLAKNIQYF,TGTGCCAGCAGCTCGACGACGCACCTAGCCAAAAACATTCAGTACTTC
TRBV5-4,.,TRBJ1-2,.,CASSPPGGEGNYGYTF,TGTGCCAGCAGCCCCCCCGGAGGGGAGGGGAATTATGGCTACACCTTC
TRBV5-1,few,TRBJ2-3,.,CASSLQGRPTDTQYF,TGCGCCAGCAGCTTGCAAGGACGGCCCACAGATACGCAGTATTTT
TRBV7-3,.,TRBJ2-3,TRBD2,CASSLIGLAGEEDTQYF,TGTGCCAGCAGCCTAATAGGACTAGCGGGAGAGGAAGATACGCAGTATTTT
TRBV9,few,TRBJ1-1,.,CASSVGGRFQTEAFF,TGTGCCAGCAGCGTAGGGGGGAGGTTCCAGACTGAAGCTTTCTTT
TRBV5-1,.,TRBJ2-7,.,CASSLDGLGYEQYF,TGCGCCAGCAGCTTGGACGGACTGGGCTACGAGCAGTACTTC
TRBV5-1,.,TRBJ2-1,TRBD1,CASSLGTGNLNEQFF,TGCGCCAGCAGCTTGGGGACAGGGAACCTCAATGAGCAGTTCTTC
TRBV4-1,.,TRBJ1-1,.,CASSVQGTAEAFF,TGCGCCAGCAGTGTTCAGGGGACTGCTGAAGCTTTCTTT
TRBV5-1,few,TRBJ2-7,TRBD2,CASSLEAHGREQYF,TGCGCCAGCAGCTTGGAGGCCCACGGGAGGGAGCAGTACTTC
TRBV10-3,few,TRBJ2-1,.,CAISEEGSRASSYNEQFF,TGTGCCATCAGTGAGGAGGGGAGTCGCGCTAGCTCCTACAATGAGCAGTTCTTC
TRBV5-4,.,TRBJ2-3,TRBD2,CASSLREADTQYF,TGTGCCAGCAGCTTGCGGGAGGCAGATACGCAGTATTTT
TRBV7-9,few,TRBJ1-6,.,CASSYQGPSNSPLHF,TGTGCCAGCAGTTACCAGGGTCCCAGTAATTCACCCCTCCACTTT
TRBV7-2,.,TRBJ1-1,.,CASSLFARGNTEAFF,TGTGCCAGCAGTCTTTTTGCGAGGGGGAACACTGAAGCTTTCTTT
TRBV7-3,.,TRBJ2-2,.,CASSATIGGELFF,TGTGCCAGCAGCGCGACTATCGGCGGGGAGCTGTTTTTT
TRBV19,.,TRBJ2-7,TRBD1,CASSISHGQGYEQYF,TGTGCCAGTAGTATATCTCACGGACAGGGATACGAGCAGTACTTC
TRBV7-3,.,TRBJ2-1,.,CASSISSVNRDEQFF,TGTGCCAGCAGCATCTCTAGCGTTAATAGGGATGAGCAGTTCTTC
TRBV2,.,TRBJ2-3,TRBD2,CASSRSTSGGYGDTQYF,TGTGCCAGCAGTCGGTCGACTAGCGGGGGTTATGGAGATACGCAGTATTTT
TRBV6-1,once,TRBJ1-5,TRBD1,CASSPGQGVNQPQHF,TGTGCCAGCAGCCCGGGACAGGGGGTAAATCAGCCCCAGCATTTT
TRBV5-1,few,TRBJ1-1,TRBD1,CASNGQANTEAFF,TGCGCCAGCAACGGACAGGCTAACACTGAAGCTTTCTTT
TRBV6-4,.,TRBJ2-1,TRBD1,CASSETGEGYNEQFF,TGTGCCAGCAGTGAAACAGGGGAAGGGTACAATGAGCAGTTCTTC
TRBV5-8,.,TRBJ2-4,TRBD1,CASSSYRGENIQYF,TGTGCCAGCAGTTCCTACAGGGGTGAAAACATTCAGTACTTC
TRBV11-2,.,TRBJ1-1,.,CASSLGAPGNTEAFF,TGTGCCAGCAGCTTAGGAGCTCCAGGGAACACTGAAGCTTTCTTT
TRBV12-5,.,TRBJ2-1,TRBD1,CASGLSGTASDNEQFF,TGTGCTAGTGGCCTATCAGGGACAGCCAGCGACAATGAGCAGTTCTTC
TRBV6-5,.,TRBJ2-7,.,CASAAYRYEQYF,TGTGCCAGCGCAGCGTACCGCTACGAGCAGTACTTC
TRBV18,.,TRBJ2-1,TRBD1,CASSPRETGSAEQFF,TGTGCCAGCTCACCTAGGGAGACAGGGTCTGCTGAGCAGTTCTTC
TRBV6-6,.,TRBJ2-5,TRBD1,CASSQPGTGLETQYF,TGTGCCAGCAGTCAACCCGGGACAGGGCTAGAGACCCAGTACTTC
TRBV19,.,TRBJ2-5,.,CASSTSIQETQYF,TGTGCCAGTAGTACCTCGATTCAAGAGACCCAGTACTTC